The present T cell receptor beta chain was sequenced within a study of PD-L1 blockade in urothelial cancer (TCRdb year 2017). With regard to the full study: All patients started therapy in the mid-2010s and received atezolizumab 1,200 mg intravenously every 3 weeks. About 85% of the roughly 29 patients were males with bladder-origin urothelial cancer, and about 65% of the 29 reported a prior smoking history. Pretreatment tumor samples, along with matched peripheral blood serially collected before and after atezolizumab treatment, were subjected to TCR sequencing. Durable clinical benefit was defined as progression-free survival longer than 6 months, and TCR features were also tested against progression-free and overall survival. Approximately 30 patients had pretreatment blood TCR-seq, about 25 had at least one posttreatment blood collection, and about 25 had tumor TCR-seq. The study was an exploratory multi-omic analysis of somatic, immune and clinical correlates of response to PD-L1 blockade with atezolizumab in urothelial cancer. Patients had an ECOG performance status of 0 or 1 and had received between 0 and 3 prior chemotherapy regimens. In the same patients, whole exome sequencing and RNA sequencing of pretreatment tumors were performed in addition to TCR sequencing. Under 10 patients achieved durable clinical benefit and around 19 did not. Blood samples were analyzed at 3 weeks after treatment start (second dose) and at 6 weeks after treatment start. Blood samples yielded a median of 141,255 T cells and around 80,000 unique TCRs, with median clonality 0.080.

Comments on this clone: No antigen is known for it. The input lacks base qualities; no much larger clone sits a single base away.

The sample's time point label is to be understood as: pretreatment peripheral blood. The cohort included about 27 patients with locally advanced or metastatic urothelial carcinoma who were treated at Memorial Sloan Kettering on a trial protocol. Peripheral blood mononuclear cells were collected from each patient pretreatment and during treatment, giving between 1 and 8 total time points per patient. The Qiagen DNeasy Blood extraction kit was used to purify genomic DNA from total PBMCs and tumor samples. PBMCs were collected pretreatment and during treatment and were isolated and stored as previously described. The CDR3, from cysteine to phenylalanine, totals 16 residues. Only the CDR3 DNA is retained, 48 bases long and in frame from the first base. After removal of 3 bases from V and 8 bases from J, the junction retains 11 bases not matched to a gene. To estimate absolute template abundance from read counts, synthetic TCR analog templates were spiked into each PCR. The immunoSEQ assay used bias-controlled V and J gene primers to amplify TCRbeta CDR3 regions from genomic DNA. Sequencing of rearranged TCRbeta segments was done at approximately 20X coverage. Processing in the source paper ran as follows. Clustering was used to correct sequencing errors, and CDR3s were annotated against IMGT to assign V, D and J genes. Downstream analyses used only productive TCRbeta rearrangements, leaving out any out-of-frame or stop-codon sequences. Clonality was computed as one minus Shannon entropy normalized by the log of the number of unique productive sequences. Fisher's exact test with Benjamini-Hochberg correction, at a threshold of adjusted p below 0.01, was used to find clones that differed between time points or between blood and tumor. TCRdb limited this immuneACCESS table to in-frame rearrangements with V and J called. A share of clones is missing; checked studies link under half to unresolved V genes, and the rest is unexplained. V and J calls plus clone size are reproduced from that table; the DNA served to infer D and trimming. The sample profile shows 50,000 or so clones; approximately 86% of them were found once. Over 20% of the sample lies in the top ten.

Study-wide findings and limitations: Small sample size (n ≈ 30) and many exploratory analyses mean the results are intended to be hypothesis-generating. Improved progression-free and overall survival was found to be associated with pretreatment peripheral blood TCR clonality below the median. Among patients with durable benefit, tumor-associated TCR clones showed greater expansion in peripheral blood 3 weeks after treatment started (n ≈ 20, p = 0.022).

The sequenced sample was PBMCs, obtained around atezolizumab (anti-PD-L1) treatment. The rearrangement joined TRBV5-3 to TRBJ1-5, with 10 middle bases fitting TRBD1. TRBV5-3 carries the ORF label, with uncertain function. The source of this sequence is a man in his 60s with urothelial cancer. Here is the DNA: TGTGCCAGAAGCTGGGAGGCCGGGACAGGGGTAAAGCCCCAGCATTTT. It translates as CARSWEAGTGVKPQHF.